Following are 11 T cell receptor beta chains from one sample sequenced in a study of tumor and adjacent non-tumor tissue in lung cancer. This sample's RNA came from whole unsorted tissue. A modified ARM-PCR protocol with three rounds of nested PCR amplified TCRbeta. TCRdb re-called the multiplex PCR reads with MiXCR, one entry per CDR3 protein. In the table there are about 70,000 distinct CDR3 sequences, about 80% of which are singletons. The sample taken for sequencing was lung tumor tissue. The receptors derive from a man between 60 and 70 years old with non-small cell lung cancer.

In regard to this clonotype: Possible read error: a much larger clone is one base away. V usage is TRBV5-1 and J usage is TRBJ2-7; D is unresolved. This CDR3 is built from 14 residues. V lost 4 bases and J lost 0, with 11 bases in between. CDR1 is SGHRS, CDR2 YFSETQ, per germline. The CDR3 here is CASSQMTTSYEQYF. CDR3 DNA: TGCGCCAGCAGCCAGATGACAACCTCCTACGAGCAGTACTTC.

To note about this clonotype: The junction departs from germline at one end; a sequencing error may be responsible. The chain combines TRBV29-1 with TRBJ2-7, with 8 bases matching TRBD2. CDR1 SQVTM and CDR2 ANQGSEA come from the germline V gene. The CDR3 runs 17 residues. The CDR3 sequence: CSVDDRSSGPSSYEQYF. As DNA, the CDR3 is TGCAGTGTTGACGATAGGTCTAGCGGGCCAAGCTCCTACGAGCAGTACTTC.

On this clonotype itself: One end of the junction varies from germline; a read error may be responsible. The J gene is TRBJ2-3, the V gene TRBV29-1, with D perhaps assigned TRBD1 or TRBD2 (5 bases each). The germline CDR1 and CDR2 sequences are SQVTM and ANQGSEA. This CDR3 region has 11 residues. The CDR3 DNA reads as TGCGGGGGACGGTACACTGATACGCAGTTTTTT. This translates into CGGRYTDTQFF.

The CDR3: CSARDVGPDSLVKNIQYF. The CDR3 DNA is TGCAGTGCTAGAGATGTGGGCCCGGACAGTCTAGTCAAAAACATTCAGTACTTC. The chain has TRBV20-1 and TRBJ2-4, with D tentatively TRBD1 (6 bases). The CDR3 length is 18 residues. The V gene's germline CDR1 is DFQATT and CDR2 SNEGSKA (reference sequence). V lost 0 bases to trimming and J lost 3 bases, with 21 bases between them.

Comment on this clonotype: Without the conserved terminal phenylalanine or tryptophan, this CDR3 likely stems from a read error. The chain combines TRBV20-1 with TRBJ2-1; D ambiguous. This CDR3 comprises 14 residues. Trimming cost V 3 bases and J 7 bases, with 16 bases left between them. The germline V gene has CDR1 DFQATT and CDR2 SNEGSKA (reference sequence). The CDR3 region has the DNA TGCAGTGCTAGTGGCGTGATTAGCCTTAATGAGCAGTTCTCC. Its translation is CSASGVISLNEQFS.

Notes on this clonotype: A much larger clone differs from this one at a single base, so this may be a read error. The chain joins TRBV5-4 to TRBJ2-2; a weak D match, TRBD2 (5 bases). Trimming cost V 4 bases and J 0 bases, with 10 bases left between them. The V gene's germline CDR1 is SGHNT and CDR2 YYREEE (reference sequence). The CDR3 runs 15 residues. The CDR3 protein is CASSPGRANTGELFF. The CDR3 nucleotides read TGTGCCAGCAGCCCTGGGCGGGCGAACACCGGGGAGCTGTTTTTT.

About this clonotype itself: At one of its ends the junction is not consistent with the germline gene, which may arise from a read error. The chain employs TRBV11-3 and TRBJ2-3; D ambiguous. Germline loops: CDR1 SGHNT, CDR2 YENEEA. CDR3 size: 13 residues. CDR3 bases: TGTGCCAGAAGCTTAGTCACTCAAGATACGCAGTATTTT. This sequence encodes CARSLVTQDTQYF.

The chain carries TRBV18 and TRBJ2-7; D is possibly TRBD2 (5 bases). V was cut by 7 bases and J by 3 bases, with 10 bases left in between. Germline CDR1 is KGHSH and CDR2 is LQKENI. This CDR3 is 12 amino acids long. The CDR3 sequence: CASLLGIYEQYF. The CDR3 region has the DNA TGTGCCAGCTTACTAGGGATCTACGAGCAGTACTTC.

In the case of this clonotype: An end of the junction differs from the germline gene, which may be a read error. The rearrangement uses TRBV6-1 and TRBJ1-5; D ambiguous. Germline assignment: CDR1 MNHNS and CDR2 SASEGT. This CDR3 contains 15 residues. The CDR3 coding sequence is TGTGCTAGCAGTGACACGGAGGAAGTCAGTCAGCCCCAGCATTTT. Protein sequence: CASSDTEEVSQPQHF.

The chain carries TRBV5-4 and TRBJ2-2, with 10 bases matching TRBD1. V lost 3 bases and J lost 5; bases outside the gene matches: 7. The CDR3 is 16 residues long. Germline V gene lookup returns CDR1 SGHNT and CDR2 YYREEE (reference sequence). CDR3 loop: CASSSDRGDETGELFF. CDR3 DNA sequence: TGTGCCAGCAGCTCGGACAGGGGGGACGAGACCGGGGAGCTGTTTTTT.

This clonotype was counted a few times. The CDR3 does not end in the conserved phenylalanine or tryptophan, so this is likely a read error. J is TRBJ2-7 and V is TRBV20-1; D may be TRBD2 (5 bases). The CDR3 runs 13 residues. CDR1 and CDR2 (germline): DFQATT, SNEGSKA (reference sequence). V lost 7 bases, J lost 1 base, and 14 bases lay in between. CDR3 coding DNA: TGCAGTGGCCTAGCAGAGAATTCCTACGAGCAGTACTAC. It translates to CSGLAENSYEQYY.